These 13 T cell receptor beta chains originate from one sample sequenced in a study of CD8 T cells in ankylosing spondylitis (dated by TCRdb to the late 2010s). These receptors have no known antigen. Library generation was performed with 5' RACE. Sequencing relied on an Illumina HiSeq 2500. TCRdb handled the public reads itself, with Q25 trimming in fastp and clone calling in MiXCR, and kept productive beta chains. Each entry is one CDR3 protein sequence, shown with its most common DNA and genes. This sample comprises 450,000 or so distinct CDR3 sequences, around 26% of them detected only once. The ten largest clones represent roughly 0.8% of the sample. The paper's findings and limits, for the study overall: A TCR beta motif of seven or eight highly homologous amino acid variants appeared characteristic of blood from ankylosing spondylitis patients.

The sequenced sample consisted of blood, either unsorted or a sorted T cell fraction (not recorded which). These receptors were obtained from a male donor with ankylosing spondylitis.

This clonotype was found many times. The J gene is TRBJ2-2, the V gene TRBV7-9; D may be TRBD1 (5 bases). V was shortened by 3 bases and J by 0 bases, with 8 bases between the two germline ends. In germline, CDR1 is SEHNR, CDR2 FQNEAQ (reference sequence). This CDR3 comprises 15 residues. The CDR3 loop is CASSLRQSNTGELFF. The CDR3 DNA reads TGTGCCAGCAGCTTGAGACAGTCGAACACCGGGGAGCTGTTTTTT.

The CDR3 spells CAISESGTNTGELFF. CDR3 nucleotide sequence: TGTGCCATCAGTGAGTCGGGAACGAACACCGGGGAGCTGTTTTTT. The rearrangement links TRBV10-3 to TRBJ2-2; D is uncertain. The CDR3 spans 15 residues. V gave up 0 bases and J gave up 0 bases, with 5 bases separating them. Germline V lookup: CDR1 ENHRY, CDR2 SYGVKD.

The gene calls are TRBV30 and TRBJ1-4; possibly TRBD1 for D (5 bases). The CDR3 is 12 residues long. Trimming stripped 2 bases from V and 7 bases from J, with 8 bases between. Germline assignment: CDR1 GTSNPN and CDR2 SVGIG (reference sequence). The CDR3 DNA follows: TGTGCCTGGAGTAGGGGTGGTGAAAAACTGTTTTTT. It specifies CAWSRGGEKLFF.

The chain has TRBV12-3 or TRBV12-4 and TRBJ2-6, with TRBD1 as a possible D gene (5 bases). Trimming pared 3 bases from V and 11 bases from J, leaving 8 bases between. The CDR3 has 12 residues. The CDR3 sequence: CASSLGQHVLTF. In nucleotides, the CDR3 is TGTGCCAGCAGTTTGGGGCAGCACGTCCTGACTTTC.

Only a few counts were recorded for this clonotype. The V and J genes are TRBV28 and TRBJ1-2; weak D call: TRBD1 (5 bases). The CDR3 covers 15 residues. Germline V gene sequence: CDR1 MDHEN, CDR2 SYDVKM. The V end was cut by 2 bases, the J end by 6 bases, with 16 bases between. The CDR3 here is CASSLGDARVNGYTF. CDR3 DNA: TGTGCCAGCAGTTTAGGCGACGCCAGGGTAAATGGCTACACCTTC.

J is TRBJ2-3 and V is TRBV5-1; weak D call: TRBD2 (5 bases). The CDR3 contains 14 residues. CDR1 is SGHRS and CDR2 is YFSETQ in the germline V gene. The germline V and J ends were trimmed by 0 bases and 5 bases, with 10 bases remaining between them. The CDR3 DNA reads TGCGCCAGCAGCTTGGCAGACCGGGAAGATACGCAGTATTTT. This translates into CASSLADREDTQYF. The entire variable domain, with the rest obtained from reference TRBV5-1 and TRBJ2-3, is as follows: KAGVTQTPRYLIKTRGQQVTLSCSPISGHRSVSWYQQTPGQGLQFLFEYFSETQRNKGNFPGRFSGRQFSNSRSEMNVSTLELGDSALYLCASSLADREDTQYFGPGTRLTVL.

The CDR3 bases are TGTGCCAGCGCAGCCGAGAGGGGACTTGGGACTAACTATGGCTACACCTTC. Residues: CASAAERGLGTNYGYTF. J is TRBJ1-2 and V is TRBV12-3 or TRBV12-4; weak D call: TRBD1 (5 bases). The CDR3 loop spans 17 amino acids. V lost 8 bases to trimming and J lost 0 bases, with 22 bases between them.

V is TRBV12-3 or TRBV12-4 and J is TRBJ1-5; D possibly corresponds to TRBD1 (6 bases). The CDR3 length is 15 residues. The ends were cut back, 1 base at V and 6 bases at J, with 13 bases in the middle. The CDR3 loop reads CASSLGAGEGQPQHF. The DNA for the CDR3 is TGTGCCAGCAGTTTAGGAGCAGGGGAGGGTCAGCCCCAGCATTTT.

The CDR3 DNA follows: TGTGCCAGCAGTCGTAGTCCTAGCGGCGGCTCCTACGAGCAGTACGTC. This encodes CASSRSPSGGSYEQYV. This chain connects TRBV11-2 to TRBJ2-7; 7 nucleotides line up with TRBD2. The V gene's germline CDR1 is SGHAT and CDR2 FQNNGV. V lost 6 bases to trimming and J lost 0 bases; unmatched junction nucleotides: 11. The CDR3 runs to 16 residues.

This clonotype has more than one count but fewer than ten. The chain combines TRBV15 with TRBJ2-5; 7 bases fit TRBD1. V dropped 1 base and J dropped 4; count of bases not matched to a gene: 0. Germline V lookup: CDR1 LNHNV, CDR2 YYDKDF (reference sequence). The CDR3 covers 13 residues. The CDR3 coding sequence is TGTGCCACCAGCAGAGGACAGGGAGAGACCCAGTACTTC. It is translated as CATSRGQGETQYF.

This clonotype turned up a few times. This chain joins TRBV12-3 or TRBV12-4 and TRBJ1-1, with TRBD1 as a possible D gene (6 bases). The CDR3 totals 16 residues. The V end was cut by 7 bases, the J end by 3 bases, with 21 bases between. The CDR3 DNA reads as TGTGCCAGCACCAAGGGGGTACAGGGTGATGACACTGAAGCTTTCTTT. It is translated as CASTKGVQGDDTEAFF.

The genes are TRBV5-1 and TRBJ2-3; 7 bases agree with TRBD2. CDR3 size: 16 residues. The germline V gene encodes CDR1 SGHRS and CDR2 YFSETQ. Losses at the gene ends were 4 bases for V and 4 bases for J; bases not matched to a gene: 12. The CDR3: CASSTQDAGVADTQYF. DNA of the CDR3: TGCGCCAGCAGCACCCAGGACGCGGGAGTGGCAGATACGCAGTATTTT.

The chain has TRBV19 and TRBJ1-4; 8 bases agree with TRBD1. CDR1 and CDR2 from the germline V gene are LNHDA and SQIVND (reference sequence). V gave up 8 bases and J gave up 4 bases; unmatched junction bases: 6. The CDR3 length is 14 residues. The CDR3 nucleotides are TGTGCCAGTCGACGACAGGGGAATAATGAAAAACTGTTTTTT. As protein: CASRRQGNNEKLFF.